Each of the 28 T cell receptor beta chains below was sequenced from the same sample in a study of OX40 agonist ivuxolimab in advanced cancers. Measured with immunoSEQ multiplex PCR; TCRdb has only the in-frame clones, and not every one. The profile shows tens of thousands of clones, 80% to 90% of them singletons. The source material was CD4+ or CD8+ T cells sorted from blood, sampled in a trial of the OX40 agonist ivuxolimab. The receptors shown here come from an adult with an advanced solid tumor such as melanoma, head and neck, liver or kidney cancer.

The rearrangement joins TRBV7-9 to TRBJ1-3; D is ambiguous. The CDR3 loop spans 13 amino acids. Trimming stripped 3 bases from V and 3 bases from J, with 6 bases between. The germline V gene has CDR1 SEHNR and CDR2 FQNEAQ (reference sequence). The CDR3 nucleotides are TGTGCCAGCAGCTTGGGCGATGGAAACACCATATATTTT. The encoded protein is CASSLGDGNTIYF. Supplemented by reference TRBV7-9 and TRBJ1-3, the full variable domain reads DTGVSQNPRHKITKRGQNVTFRCDPISEHNRLYWYRQTLGQGPEFLTYFQNEAQLEKSRLLSDRFSAERPKGSFSTLEIQRTEQGDSAMYLCASSLGDGNTIYFGEGSWLTVV.

This chain links TRBV7-9 with TRBJ2-2; 8 nucleotides align to TRBD1. The CDR3 sequence is 17 residues long. V shed 1 base and J 1 base; nucleotides not matched to a gene: 5. Germline assignment: CDR1 SEHNR and CDR2 FQNEAQ (reference sequence). The CDR3 is CASSLGSGTGNTGELFF. Here the CDR3 DNA reads TGTGCCAGCAGCTTAGGCTCCGGGACAGGGAACACCGGGGAGCTGTTTTTT.

The chain links TRBV15 to TRBJ1-6, with D hard to call. Germline assignment: CDR1 LNHNV and CDR2 YYDKDF (reference sequence). Between the trimmed V and J ends, which lost 2 bases and 10 bases, there was a span of 15 bases. The CDR3 has 15 residues. The CDR3 region has the DNA TGTGCCACCAGCAGATCCTCGGCGGACCGGTCACCCCTCCACTTT. Translation: CATSRSSADRSPLHF.

The CDR3 region is CASSQDSFGELFF. The CDR3 region has the DNA TGTGCCAGCAGTCAAGACAGTTTCGGGGAGCTGTTTTTT. The chain couples TRBV6-5 to TRBJ2-2; a weak D match, TRBD1 (5 bases). With 5 bases removed from V and 7 bases from J, the gap between germline ends came to 11 bases. The CDR3 consists of 13 residues. Germline V gene sequence: CDR1 MNHEY, CDR2 SVGAGI.

The rearrangement links TRBV6-6 to TRBJ2-1; 8 nucleotides agree with TRBD2. Germline CDR1 and CDR2: MNHNY and SVGAGI (reference sequence). The CDR3 contains 15 residues. The V gene end was trimmed by 4 bases and the J gene end by 4 bases; junction bases not matched to a gene: 6. The CDR3 DNA reads as TGTGCCAGCAGTTCCACTAGCGGAGCTTACAATGAGCAGTTCTTC. Protein sequence: CASSSTSGAYNEQFF.

The J gene is TRBJ1-1, the V gene TRBV19; the match to TRBD1 covers 8 bases. Trimming took 5 bases from V and 0 from J; bases not matched to a gene: 8. The CDR3 has 16 residues. CDR1 LNHDA and CDR2 SQIVND come from the germline V gene (reference sequence). Written as DNA, the CDR3 is TGTGCCAGTAGTCTCACAGGGGGGTTGGTGAACACTGAAGCTTTCTTT. This sequence encodes CASSLTGGLVNTEAFF.

The chain joins TRBV10-3 to TRBJ2-1; the match to TRBD2 covers 10 bases. The V and J ends lost 2 bases and 7 bases, in that order; junction bases with no gene match: 8. CDR1 and CDR2 from the germline V gene are ENHRY and SYGVKD. The CDR3 is 16 residues long. The CDR3 sequence: CAISEKASGGLNEQFF. CDR3 bases: TGTGCCATCAGTGAGAAAGCTAGCGGGGGTTTAAATGAGCAGTTCTTC.

J is TRBJ2-2 and V is TRBV7-3; 7 bases are shared with TRBD2. Trimming at V came to 8 bases and at J to 7 bases, leaving 4 bases not matched to a gene. There are 12 residues in the CDR3. CDR1 and CDR2 from the germline V gene are SGHTA and FQGTGA. CDR3 in amino acids: CASGREIGELFF. The DNA of the CDR3 is TGTGCCAGCGGGAGGGAAATCGGGGAGCTGTTTTTT.

The chain is built from TRBV2 and TRBJ2-2, with D perhaps matching TRBD2 (6 bases). The CDR3 length is 15 residues. Trimming pared 1 base from V and 5 bases from J, leaving 11 bases between. From germline, CDR1 is SNHLY and CDR2 FYNNEI. This CDR3 is CASSEGDFQTGELFF. The CDR3 DNA is TGTGCCAGCAGTGAAGGGGACTTCCAGACCGGGGAGCTGTTTTTT.

The DNA for the CDR3 is TGTGCCACCAGCAGAGATATGGGCACCCAAGAGACCCAGTACTTC. Protein sequence: CATSRDMGTQETQYF. The chain has TRBV15 and TRBJ2-5; D unclear. There are 15 residues in the CDR3. The germline V and J ends were trimmed by 0 bases and 1 base, with 9 bases remaining between them. The germline V gene has CDR1 LNHNV and CDR2 YYDKDF (reference sequence).

The J gene is TRBJ2-1, the V gene TRBV5-6; D is undetermined. CDR3 length: 13 amino acids. Germline V gene lookup returns CDR1 SGHDT and CDR2 YYEEEE. V was clipped by 2 bases and J by 9 bases, with 12 bases between them. DNA of the CDR3: TGTGCCAGCAGCTTCGCCGACTTGCTTGAGCAGTTCTTC. Its translation: CASSFADLLEQFF.

This clone was seen a handful of times. The rearrangement joins TRBV5-4 to TRBJ2-5; 7 positions match TRBD2. V was clipped by 1 base and J by 5 bases; unmatched bases: 14. Germline values: CDR1 SGHNT, CDR2 YYREEE (reference sequence). The CDR3 has 17 residues. As DNA, the CDR3 is TGTGCCAGCAGCTTGCTTTCTAGCGGACCTACCGGGGAGACCCAGTACTTC. Translation gives CASSLLSSGPTGETQYF.

V is TRBV19 and J is TRBJ2-1, with D possibly TRBD2 on 5 matching bases. CDR3 length: 13 amino acids. Germline V CDR1 and CDR2: LNHDA, SQIVND (reference sequence). V lost 7 bases and J lost 3, with 10 bases in between. The DNA for the CDR3 is TGTGCCAGTACAGGAGGCAGCTACAATGAGCAGTTCTTC. Its translation is CASTGGSYNEQFF.

The CDR3 spells CASSLVAPRGINEQFF. The DNA for the CDR3 is TGTGCCAGCAGCTTAGTGGCCCCACGCGGGATCAATGAGCAGTTCTTC. The J gene is TRBJ2-1, the V gene TRBV7-8; D may be TRBD2 (6 bases). The V end was cut by 1 base, the J end by 6 bases, with 16 bases between. Germline V gives CDR1 SGHVS, CDR2 FQNEAQ. The CDR3 is 16 residues long.

This chain joins TRBV19 and TRBJ2-3; TRBD2 matches 8 bases. CDR3 size: 15 residues. The ends lost 4 bases at V and 5 bases at J; junction bases unmatched: 8. Per the germline V gene, CDR1 is LNHDA and CDR2 is SQIVND (reference sequence). The CDR3 DNA reads TGTGCCAGTAGTACCCAGGCGAGCGGGAGAGATACGCAGTATTTT. Amino acids: CASSTQASGRDTQYF.

The chain links TRBV7-9 to TRBJ1-2; D is unresolved. Germline CDR1 SEHNR, CDR2 FQNEAQ (reference sequence). CDR3 length equals 13 residues. V was cut by 3 bases and J by 5 bases, with 10 bases left in between. The CDR3 bases are TGTGCCAGCAGCTTCGGCAGCAATTATGGCTACACCTTC. Protein sequence: CASSFGSNYGYTF.

V and J are TRBV18 and TRBJ2-7; 8 bases agree with TRBD2. The CDR3 totals 13 residues. CDR1 is KGHSH, CDR2 LQKENI, per germline. V was pared by 5 bases and J by 3 bases, with 3 bases of the junction left unmatched. For the CDR3, the DNA is TGTGCCAGCTCAGGGCTAGCGGGCTACGAGCAGTACTTC. It encodes CASSGLAGYEQYF.

The V and J genes are TRBV6-5 and TRBJ2-3; D unresolved. The germline gives CDR1 MNHEY, CDR2 SVGAGI. CDR3 size: 15 residues. The germline V and J ends were trimmed by 10 bases and 5 bases, with 22 bases remaining between them. CDR3 sequence: CATQWNSKVGDTQYF. The DNA of the CDR3 is TGTGCCACCCAGTGGAATAGCAAGGTTGGAGATACGCAGTATTTT.

The gene calls are TRBV2 and TRBJ2-6, with D possibly matching TRBD1 (5 bases). This CDR3 is built from 19 residues. V was cut by 2 bases and J by 0 bases, with 17 bases left in between. Germline values: CDR1 SNHLY, CDR2 FYNNEI. CDR3: CASSENSALQASGANVLTF. The CDR3 DNA reads as TGTGCCAGCAGTGAAAATTCTGCCTTACAGGCCTCTGGGGCCAACGTCCTGACTTTC.

V gene TRBV6-1 combines with J gene TRBJ2-7; D gene uncertain. The V end lost 2 bases, the J end lost 4 bases, and 6 bases lay between the germline ends. The CDR3 length is 12 residues. CDR1 MNHNS and CDR2 SASEGT come from the germline V gene. As DNA, the CDR3 is TGTGCCAGCAGTGAAATGGGTTACGAGCAGTACTTC. It is translated as CASSEMGYEQYF.

V gene TRBV4-1 combines with J gene TRBJ1-3, with D uncertain. The V and J ends lost 0 bases and 3 bases respectively, with 12 bases between them. Germline CDR1 reads MGHRA; CDR2 reads YSYEKL. CDR3 length: 16 residues. The CDR3: CASSQERASLGNTIYF. The CDR3 DNA is TGCGCCAGCAGCCAAGAAAGGGCGTCCCTTGGAAACACCATATATTTT.

This clone turned up a few times. This chain joins TRBV19 and TRBJ1-2, with D maybe TRBD1 (5 bases). CDR3 length equals 13 residues. Germline V CDR1 and CDR2: LNHDA, SQIVND (reference sequence). With 2 bases removed from V and 3 bases from J, the gap between germline ends came to 7 bases. In DNA form, the CDR3 reads TGTGCCAGTAGTATACAGGGCGACTATGGCTACACCTTC. It is translated as CASSIQGDYGYTF.

The rearrangement uses TRBV7-9 and TRBJ2-1; 11 bases line up with TRBD2. V gave up 5 bases and J gave up 9 bases; unmatched junction bases: 6. CDR1 is SEHNR and CDR2 is FQNEAQ in the germline V gene (reference sequence). The CDR3 sequence is 14 residues long. The CDR3 DNA sequence: TGTGCCAGCAGCGCTAGTGGGACTAGCGGTGAGCAGTTCTTC. This encodes CASSASGTSGEQFF. The complete variable domain, with remaining parts taken from reference TRBV7-9 and TRBJ2-1, reads DTGVSQNPRHKITKRGQNVTFRCDPISEHNRLYWYRQTLGQGPEFLTYFQNEAQLEKSRLLSDRFSAERPKGSFSTLEIQRTEQGDSAMYLCASSASGTSGEQFFGPGTRLTVL.

The gene calls are TRBV5-6 and TRBJ1-1; tentative D call: TRBD1 (5 bases). This CDR3 has 16 amino acids. Germline V gene sequence: CDR1 SGHDT, CDR2 YYEEEE. V was trimmed by 4 bases and J by 4 bases, leaving 20 bases between them. This CDR3 reads CASSTTPGGVVTEAFF. CDR3 sequence (DNA): TGTGCCAGCAGCACCACCCCCGGGGGGGTGGTCACTGAAGCTTTCTTT.

The chain carries TRBV5-1 and TRBJ2-7; TRBD2 is a possible D gene (6 bases). Between the trimmed V and J ends, which lost 4 bases and 5 bases, there was a span of 22 bases. The CDR3 runs 16 residues. The germline V gene encodes CDR1 SGHRS and CDR2 YFSETQ. The CDR3 bases are TGCGCCAGCAGCCCGGGGGACGGTATGAAAAGGGACGAGCAGTACTTC. Translating it yields CASSPGDGMKRDEQYF.

The chain is built from TRBV2 and TRBJ1-5; D uncertain. The CDR3 covers 15 residues. Trimming took off 7 bases at V and 4 bases at J, with 17 bases between the two ends. The germline V gene has CDR1 SNHLY and CDR2 FYNNEI. The CDR3, as DNA: TGTGCCAGCATGCCTTTCAGGTGGGCGAATCAGCCCCAGCATTTT. It is translated as CASMPFRWANQPQHF.

The chain links TRBV11-2 to TRBJ2-7, with TRBD2 matching over 7 bases. The CDR3 sequence is 14 residues long. CDR1 is SGHAT and CDR2 is FQNNGV in the germline V gene. J gave up 0 bases and V 4 bases, and 3 bases lay outside the gene matches. This CDR3 is CASSYVAGSYEQYF. CDR3 bases: TGTGCCAGCAGCTATGTAGCGGGCTCCTACGAGCAGTACTTC.

The chain links TRBV2 to TRBJ2-7; D is possibly TRBD1 or TRBD2 (5 bases each). The CDR3 runs to 14 residues. V was clipped by 6 bases and J by 0 bases, with 12 bases between them. CDR1 and CDR2 (germline): SNHLY, FYNNEI. The CDR3 region has the DNA TGTGCCAGCAGCCCGGGACCGAGCTCCTACGAGCAGTACTTC. It yields the protein CASSPGPSSYEQYF.